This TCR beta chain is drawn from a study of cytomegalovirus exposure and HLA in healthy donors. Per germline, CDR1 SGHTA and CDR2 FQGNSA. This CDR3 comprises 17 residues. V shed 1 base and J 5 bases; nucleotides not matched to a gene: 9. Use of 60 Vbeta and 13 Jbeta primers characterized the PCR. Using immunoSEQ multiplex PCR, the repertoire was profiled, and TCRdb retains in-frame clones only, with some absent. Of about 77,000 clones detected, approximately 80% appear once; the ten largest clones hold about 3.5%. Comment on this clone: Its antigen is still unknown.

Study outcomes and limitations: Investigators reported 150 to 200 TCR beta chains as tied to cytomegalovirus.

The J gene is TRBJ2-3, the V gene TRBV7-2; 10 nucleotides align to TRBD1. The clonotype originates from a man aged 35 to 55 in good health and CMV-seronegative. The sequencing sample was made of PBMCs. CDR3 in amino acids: CASSLGSGQGVLDTQYF. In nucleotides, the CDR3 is TGTGCCAGCAGCTTAGGATCCGGACAGGGGGTTCTAGATACGCAGTATTTT. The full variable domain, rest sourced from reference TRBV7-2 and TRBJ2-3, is GAGVSQSPSNKVTEKGKDVELRCDPISGHTALYWYRQSLGQGLEFLIYFQGNSAPDKSGLPSDRFSAERTGGSVSTLTIQRTQQEDSAVYLCASSLGSGQGVLDTQYFGPGTRLTVL.